This TCR beta chain emerged from a study of spatial heterogeneity in lung cancer. Study background: Sequencing consistently turned up more beta-chain sequences than alpha-chain sequences.

Germline CDR1 and CDR2: SNHLY and FYNNEI. Trimming stripped 8 bases from V and 0 bases from J, with 10 bases between. The CDR3 runs to 14 residues. Time point defined: sample taken at primary tumor resection. No cells were sorted before sequencing. The whole RNA sequenced was extracted from tumor, nontumor lung or frozen PBMC. In the library, each TCR cDNA molecule bore its own unique molecular identifier. TCRdb reanalysed the 5' RACE reads using MiXCR and keeps one entry per CDR3 protein. The sample lists about 21,000 distinct CDR3 sequences, roughly 4.2% seen once, with 6.5% to 9% in the top ten. This clonotype was seen ten or more times.

Sequencing was performed on PBMCs, taken at surgery. The sequence was obtained from a male donor with early-stage non-small cell lung cancer. The V and J genes are TRBV2 and TRBJ2-2; no reliable D call. As DNA, the CDR3 is TGTGCCAGCCTCCCAGACGCGAACACCGGGGAGCTGTTTTTT. It specifies CASLPDANTGELFF.